One sample yielded the 4 T cell receptor beta chains listed below, sequenced in a study of CD8+ T cells in alopecia areata. TCR sequencing used cDNA made by reverse transcription of extracted RNA. Assay: immunoSEQ multiplex PCR; the TCRdb copy retains only in-frame clones and omits some. This sample carries 90,000 to 130,000 clones, around three fifths of them seen once, and the ten largest clones take 12%. Treatment: oral pan-JAK inhibitor, 5-10 mg twice daily. Sample: CD8+ T cells sorted from blood, taken at week 24, from a patient treated with tofacitinib. Receptors originate from a human donor with alopecia areata.

V gene TRBV29-1 combines with J gene TRBJ2-7, with D possibly being TRBD1 (6 bases). CDR1 is SQVTM, CDR2 ANQGSEA, per germline. There are 13 residues in the CDR3. The V end lost 6 bases, the J end lost 1 base, and 13 bases lay between the germline ends. Written as DNA, the CDR3 is TGCAGCGTGGGTGGGGGCCGATCCTACGAGCAGTACTTC. This encodes CSVGGGRSYEQYF.

This chain links TRBV9 with TRBJ2-2; D possibly corresponds to TRBD1 (6 bases). CDR3 length: 16 amino acids. Trimming stripped 3 bases from V and 8 bases from J, with 20 bases between. CDR1 SGDLS and CDR2 YYNGEE come from the germline V gene. The CDR3 DNA reads TGTGCCAGCAGCGGCTGGGACACCGGGGTCGTAGGGGAGCTGTTTTTT. This encodes CASSGWDTGVVGELFF.

For the CDR3, the DNA is TGTGCCAGCAGTTCCCTAACCGGGGAGCTGTTTTTT. This encodes CASSSLTGELFF. V gene TRBV27 combines with J gene TRBJ2-2; D is ambiguous. From germline, CDR1 is MNHEY and CDR2 SMNVEV (reference sequence). The CDR3 has 12 amino acids. V lost 4 bases, J lost 5 bases, and 5 bases lay in between.

The chain links TRBV29-1 to TRBJ2-5, with TRBD2 matching 8 bases. CDR3 length: 16 amino acids. The germline V gene encodes CDR1 SQVTM and CDR2 ANQGSEA. J gave up 5 bases and V 1 base, and 12 bases lay outside the gene matches. The CDR3 bases are TGCAGCGTTGAAGGGAGGGCGGGGGGCTGGATTGAGACCCAGTACTTC. Protein product: CSVEGRAGGWIETQYF.